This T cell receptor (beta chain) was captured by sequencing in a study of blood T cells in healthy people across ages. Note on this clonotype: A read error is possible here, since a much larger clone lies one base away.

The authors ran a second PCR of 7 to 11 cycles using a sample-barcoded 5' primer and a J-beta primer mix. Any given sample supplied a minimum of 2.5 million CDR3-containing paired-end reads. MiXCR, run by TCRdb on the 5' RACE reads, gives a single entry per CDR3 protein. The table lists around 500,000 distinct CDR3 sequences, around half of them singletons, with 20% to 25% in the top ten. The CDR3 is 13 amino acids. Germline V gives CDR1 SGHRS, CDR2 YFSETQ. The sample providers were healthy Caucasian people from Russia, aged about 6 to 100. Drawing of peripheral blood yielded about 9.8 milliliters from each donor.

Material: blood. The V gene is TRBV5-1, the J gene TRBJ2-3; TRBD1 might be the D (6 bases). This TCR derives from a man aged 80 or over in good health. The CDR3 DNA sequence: TGCGCCAGCAGGCAGGGGCTCCCAGATACGCAGTCTTTT. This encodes CASRQGLPDTQSF. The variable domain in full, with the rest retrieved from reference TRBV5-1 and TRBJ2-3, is KAGVTQTPRYLIKTRGQQVTLSCSPISGHRSVSWYQQTPGQGLQFLFEYFSETQRNKGNFPGRFSGRQFSNSRSEMNVSTLELGDSALYLCASRQGLPDTQSFGPGTRLTVL.